This T cell receptor (beta chain) emerged from a study of Tregs in tolerant kidney transplant recipients. Only in-frame clones appear in the TCRdb table, and some are missing; sequencing was by immunoSEQ multiplex PCR. Of around 85,000 clones in the sample, approximately 89% were seen once. CD4+CD25+CD127- Tregs, CD4+CD25- non-Tregs, CD4 and CD8 cells were sorted. Germline CDR1 GTSNPN, CDR2 SVGIG (reference sequence). The CDR3 is 14 residues long. J gave up 1 base and V 0 bases, and 2 bases lay outside the gene matches. The sequence was obtained from a human donor who received a combined kidney and bone marrow transplant. The rearrangement links TRBV30 to TRBJ2-7, with 8 bases matching TRBD2. The specimen was Tregs from blood, collected before the transplant. CDR3 sequence reads: CAWSVIAGSYEQYF. DNA for the CDR3: TGTGCCTGGAGTGTAATAGCGGGGTCCTACGAGCAGTACTTC.